Listed below are T cell receptor beta chains from one sample, sequenced in a study of T cell changes during pregnancy in multiple sclerosis. The repertoire was sequenced with immunoSEQ multiplex PCR; TCRdb's copy has only in-frame clones and lacks some. The table shows roughly 70,000 clones, with less than 90% occurring only once. Sample: peripheral blood, taken before pregnancy. The receptors were sampled from a female donor with multiple sclerosis, enrolled in a pregnancy study. Each CDR3 is given with its conserved first and last residue. D genes are given only for firm matches. Clone size is not always given. Where it is, it says once, few, many or a class for expanded clones.

. | TRBJ2-3 | . | TRBV6-5 | TGTGCCAGCAGTTACGGGCTCCAAGGTACGCAGTATTTT | CASSYGLQGTQYF
. | TRBJ2-7 | . | TRBV27 | TGTGCCAGCTCTATTGGGGGGGCCCTCTACGAGCAGTACTTC | CASSIGGALYEQYF
once | TRBJ1-1 | . | TRBV23-1 | TGCGCCAGCAGTCAAATTCCAACTACTCGTCGAGAAGCTTTCTTT | CASSQIPTTRREAFF
few | TRBJ2-7 | TRBD1 | TRBV25-1 | TGTGCCAGCAGTGAGGGCAACAGGGGATCCTACGAGCAGTACTTC | CASSEGNRGSYEQYF
few | TRBJ1-3 | . | TRBV7-2 | TGTGCCAGCAGCTTATCTCCTCTCTCTGGAAACACCATATATTTT | CASSLSPLSGNTIYF
. | TRBJ2-3 | . | TRBV6-4 | TGTGCCAGCAGTGACAAAAGCGGTAGCACAGATACGCAGTATTTT | CASSDKSGSTDTQYF
. | TRBJ2-2 | . | TRBV29-1 | TGCAGCGTTGCCCCAGGACAGAACACCGGGGAGCTGTTTTTT | CSVAPGQNTGELFF
once | TRBJ2-3 | . | TRBV7-3 | TGTGCCAGCAGCCATAAGTCCGGAGATACGCAGTATTTT | CASSHKSGDTQYF
. | TRBJ1-1 | . | TRBV5-4 | TGTGCCAGCAGCTTTGGTGGGGCGCTCGGCACTGAAGCTTTCTTT | CASSFGGALGTEAFF
. | TRBJ1-5 | TRBD1 | TRBV7-2 | TGTGCCAGCAGCTTAGTGAGGGGGCAAAATCAGCCCCAGCATTTT | CASSLVRGQNQPQHF
. | TRBJ1-3 | . | TRBV5-4 | TGTGCCAGCAGCTTGGGCGGCGGAAACACCATATATTTT | CASSLGGGNTIYF
. | TRBJ2-7 | . | TRBV28 | TGTGCCAGCATGGGACACCTCGTTTACGAGCAGTACTTC | CASMGHLVYEQYF
. | TRBJ2-4 | . | TRBV5-6 | TGTGCCAGCAGCTTTGGACAGAGGACGAACATTCAGTACTTC | CASSFGQRTNIQYF
. | TRBJ2-7 | TRBD2 | TRBV5-6 | TGTGCCAGCAGCGTATGGGGGACTAGCGGGAGAGACGAGCAGTACTTC | CASSVWGTSGRDEQYF
. | TRBJ2-1 | . | TRBV4-2 | TGTGCCAGCAGCCAAGCGGCCGGGATGGAGAATGAGCAGTTCTTC | CASSQAAGMENEQFF
. | TRBJ1-4 | . | TRBV28 | TGTGCCAGCAGTTCAGGACAGTTAAATGAAAAACTGTTTTTT | CASSSGQLNEKLFF
. | TRBJ1-1 | TRBD1 | TRBV30 | TGTGCCTGGAATCGAAAAAACAGGGGGGCAGCTTTCTTT | CAWNRKNRGAAFF
few | TRBJ1-2 | . | TRBV7-3 | TGTGCCAGCAGCGAACAAGACAGTACCTATGGCTACACCTTC | CASSEQDSTYGYTF
. | TRBJ2-1 | . | TRBV30 | TGTGCCTGGAGTCTCACCTCGCAGGGGGGCTTATACAATGAGCAGTTCTTC | CAWSLTSQGGLYNEQFF
. | TRBJ1-6 | . | TRBV7-8 | TGTGCCAGCACTTTAGAGGCTTATAATTCACCCCTCCACTTT | CASTLEAYNSPLHF
. | TRBJ1-2 | . | TRBV7-6 | TGTGCCAGCAGCCCTAGTGGGGGGTCCAACTATGGCTACACCTTC | CASSPSGGSNYGYTF
few | TRBJ2-2 | . | TRBV7-9 | TGTGCCAGCAGCGCACCTCTGAGGGACACCGGGGAGCTGTTTTTT | CASSAPLRDTGELFF
. | TRBJ2-7 | . | TRBV6-5 | TGTGCCAGCAGTTTGGACAGTTGGACGCAGTACTTC | CASSLDSWTQYF
. | TRBJ1-2 | . | TRBV9 | TGTGCCAGCAGTGGGGGGATATATGGCTACACCTTC | CASSGGIYGYTF
. | TRBJ1-6 | TRBD1 | TRBV9 | TGTGCCAGCAGCGTAGCTGCGGGACAGGGAAAATATAATTCACCCCTCCACTTT | CASSVAAGQGKYNSPLHF
. | TRBJ2-1 | . | TRBV10-2 | TGCGCCAGCAGCGCACAGGGGGGGTACAATGAGCAGTTCTTC | CASSAQGGYNEQFF
. | TRBJ1-6 | . | TRBV7-9 | TGTGCCAGCATGCGGGTAAATTCACCCCTCCACTTT | CASMRVNSPLHF
. | TRBJ2-7 | . | TRBV21-1 | TGTGCCAGAAGCAAGGGCAGGGGTTACGAGCAGTACTTC | CARSKGRGYEQYF
. | TRBJ2-5 | . | TRBV5-1 | TGCGCCAGCAGCCCCGGGGACCAAGAGACCCAGTACTTC | CASSPGDQETQYF
. | TRBJ2-7 | TRBD1 | TRBV6-5 | TGTGCCAGCGCCTTCGAGGGGACAGGGTACGGCGAGCAGTACTTC | CASAFEGTGYGEQYF
. | TRBJ1-5 | TRBD1 | TRBV19 | TGTGCCAGTGGAGAGACAGGGCCCATTGGTCAGCCCCAGCATTTT | CASGETGPIGQPQHF
. | TRBJ2-1 | . | TRBV6-4 | TGTGCCAGCAGTGAAGAACTGGGGGCAGTGAATGAGCAGTTCTTC | CASSEELGAVNEQFF
few | TRBJ1-2 | . | TRBV7-2 | TGTGCCGCAACAGACGAGGGGGTTGGTAACTATGGCTACACCTTC | CAATDEGVGNYGYTF
once | TRBJ2-3 | . | TRBV18 | TGTGCCAGCTCACCATTTACTCGATCTGGCACAGATACGCAGTATTTT | CASSPFTRSGTDTQYF
. | TRBJ2-7 | . | TRBV30 | TGTGCCTGGAGCTGGGGTGGGGAGATGTCCCCCTACGAGCAGTACTTC | CAWSWGGEMSPYEQYF
once | TRBJ1-2 | . | TRBV4-1 | TGCGCCAGCAGCCCCGACGTAGACAGACCCCCCAGCGGCTACACCTTC | CASSPDVDRPPSGYTF
. | TRBJ2-7 | . | TRBV5-6 | TGTGCCAGCAGCTCTCCGGGACTCTCCTACGAGCAGTACTTC | CASSSPGLSYEQYF
. | TRBJ2-2 | . | TRBV11-2 | TGTGCCAGCAGCTCCCCCCACGGGATGAGGACCGGGGAGCTGTTTTTT | CASSSPHGMRTGELFF
. | TRBJ1-1 | . | TRBV11-2 | TGTGCCAGCAGCCCCCAGGTGAACACTGAAGCTTTCTTT | CASSPQVNTEAFF
. | TRBJ1-4 | TRBD1 | TRBV30 | TGTGCCTGGACTGGGACAGGGAAGGACGAAAAACTGTTTTTT | CAWTGTGKDEKLFF
once | TRBJ2-5 | . | TRBV11-2 | TGTGCCAGCAGCCCCAGACAAACGGCCCAAGAGACCCAGTACTTC | CASSPRQTAQETQYF
. | TRBJ2-1 | . | TRBV19 | TGTGCCAGTAGTACCACTCAGGATTACAATGAGCAGTTCTTC | CASSTTQDYNEQFF
. | TRBJ2-1 | TRBD2 | TRBV4-1 | TGCGCCAGCAGCCAAGATCGAGGGACTAGCGGGAGAAAAGGCGGTGAGCAGTTCTTC | CASSQDRGTSGRKGGEQFF
. | TRBJ1-1 | . | TRBV6-5 | TGTGCCAGCAGTTACCGGGACTCCTCGGAAGCTTTCTTT | CASSYRDSSEAFF
. | TRBJ2-1 | . | TRBV29-1 | TGCAGCGCGGGCGGGATCACCTACAATGAGCAGTTCTTC | CSAGGITYNEQFF
. | TRBJ2-5 | . | TRBV9 | TGTGCCAGCAGCGTAGACAGGAGGGGAGAGACCCAGTACTTC | CASSVDRRGETQYF
. | TRBJ1-5 | . | TRBV5-1 | TGCGCCAGCAGCTTCGGGGATCTAAATCAGCCCCAGCATTTT | CASSFGDLNQPQHF
. | TRBJ2-1 | TRBD2 | TRBV6-5 | TGTGCCAGCTGGGAGGTTCCTAGCGGGAAAAATGAGCAGTTCTTC | CASWEVPSGKNEQFF